This entry lists 20 T cell receptor beta chains sequenced from one sample in a study of blood T cell repertoires in COVID-19 (dated by TCRdb to 2018 to 2021). Receptor amplification or capture employed the immunoSEQ multiplex PCR assay. The clones in this table, taken by TCRdb from immuneACCESS, are in-frame only. Not every clone is retained; where verified, under half of the shortfall comes from an unresolved V gene, and the cause of the rest is unknown. Across this sample there are 150,000 to 200,000 clones, with 75% to 85% seen only once. The top ten clones comprise about a tenth of the sample. Source material: peripheral blood. The receptor source for this set is a human donor in a cohort sampled during active COVID-19.

This clone was detected once. V usage is TRBV11-2 and J usage is TRBJ2-1; possible D gene TRBD2, 5 bases. The CDR3 runs to 14 residues. Trimming took off 2 bases at V and 5 bases at J, with 10 bases between the two ends. CDR1 and CDR2 from the germline V gene are SGHAT and FQNNGV. This chain's CDR3 is CASSLSGFDNEQFF. The CDR3 DNA sequence: TGTGCCAGCAGCTTAAGCGGCTTCGACAATGAGCAGTTCTTC.

V and J are TRBV7-3 and TRBJ1-1, with 9 bases lining up with TRBD1. The CDR3 is made up of 15 amino acids. Losses at the gene ends were 5 bases for V and 3 bases for J; bases not matched to a gene: 7. The V gene's germline CDR1 is SGHTA and CDR2 FQGTGA. The CDR3 coding sequence is TGTGCCAGCAGCCCGGGAACAGGGGGCCACACTGAAGCTTTCTTT. This codes for CASSPGTGGHTEAFF.

This clone was found once. The chain links TRBV5-1 to TRBJ1-1; D ambiguous. Deletions cut 4 bases from V and 1 base from J, with 11 bases between. The CDR3 is 14 residues long. CDR1 is SGHRS and CDR2 is YFSETQ in the germline V gene. CDR3 DNA sequence: TGCGCCAGCAGCCTCCAGCGGAAGAACACTGAAGCTTTCTTT. This gives the protein CASSLQRKNTEAFF.

V gene TRBV5-4 combines with J gene TRBJ2-1; 13 bases fit TRBD2. Trimming removed 4 bases from V and 6 bases from J; junction bases left unmatched: 10. This CDR3 spans 17 amino acids. The germline V gene encodes CDR1 SGHNT and CDR2 YYREEE (reference sequence). As DNA, the CDR3 is TGTGCCAGCAGCGTGGGGACTAGCGGGGTTCGGGCCAATGAGCAGTTCTTC. It is translated as CASSVGTSGVRANEQFF.

This clone has a single count. The chain employs TRBV11-2 and TRBJ2-2; 7 bases are a match to TRBD1. Germline V gives CDR1 SGHAT, CDR2 FQNNGV. Trimming removed 7 bases from V and 6 bases from J; junction bases left unmatched: 2. The CDR3 covers 12 residues. The CDR3 spells CASNDRAGELFF. CDR3 nucleotide sequence: TGTGCCAGCAACGACAGGGCCGGGGAGCTGTTTTTT.

This clone was detected only a few times. V and J are TRBV6-5 and TRBJ2-1; D is unresolved. The V end lost 0 bases, the J end lost 6 bases, and 9 bases lay between the germline ends. This CDR3 spans 14 amino acids. Germline values: CDR1 MNHEY, CDR2 SVGAGI. The CDR3 DNA reads TGTGCCAGCAGTTACTCGAACGAGGTCAATGAGCAGTTCTTC. Translation: CASSYSNEVNEQFF.

The genes are TRBV29-1 and TRBJ2-5, with 7 nucleotides matching TRBD1. Germline assignment: CDR1 SQVTM and CDR2 ANQGSEA. The CDR3 covers 15 residues. J gave up 5 bases and V 8 bases, and 17 bases lay outside the gene matches. The chain's CDR3 is CSPPSQGVRWETQYF. CDR3 bases: TGCAGCCCCCCCTCTCAGGGGGTCCGTTGGGAGACCCAGTACTTC.

The V and J genes are TRBV7-3 and TRBJ2-1; TRBD2 agrees at 12 bases. Germline CDR1 is SGHTA and CDR2 is FQGTGA. The ends lost 5 bases at V and 4 bases at J; junction bases unmatched: 6. This CDR3 has 16 amino acids. The CDR3 loop is CASSPRTSGNYNEQFF. DNA of the CDR3: TGTGCCAGCAGCCCGCGGACTAGCGGGAATTACAATGAGCAGTTCTTC.

This chain uses TRBV16 with TRBJ2-5, with 7 bases matching TRBD2. Germline V CDR1 and CDR2: KGHSY, FQNENV. The CDR3 sequence is 13 residues long. Trimming took 11 bases from V and 2 from J; bases not matched to a gene: 8. CDR3 sequence: CAGASGDQETQYF. The CDR3 DNA follows: TGTGCCGGGGCGAGCGGGGATCAAGAGACCCAGTACTTC. The whole variable domain, remainder taken from reference TRBV16 and TRBJ2-5, is GEEVAQTPKHLVRGEGQKAKLYCAPIKGHSYVFWYQQVLKNEFKFLISFQNENVFDETGMPKERFSAKCLPNSPCSLEIQATKLEDSAVYFCAGASGDQETQYFGPGTRLLVL.

This clone was seen many times. The chain recombines TRBV7-2 with TRBJ1-2, with a tentative D call TRBD1 (5 bases). The CDR3 runs 14 residues. Germline V gene sequence: CDR1 SGHTA, CDR2 FQGNSA. V was shortened by 5 bases and J by 3 bases, with 13 bases between the two germline ends. CDR3 protein: CASSLRVGDYGYTF. CDR3 bases: TGTGCCAGCAGCCTCAGGGTTGGAGACTATGGCTACACCTTC.

In its sample, this clone was seen a few times. The chain joins TRBV4-1 to TRBJ1-6; unclear D gene. Trimming stripped 6 bases from V and 7 bases from J, with 19 bases between. The length of the CDR3 is 16 residues. The germline V gene has CDR1 MGHRA and CDR2 YSYEKL. This CDR3 is CASSPAWSGWNSPLHF. CDR3 DNA: TGCGCCAGCAGTCCCGCGTGGTCAGGATGGAATTCACCCCTCCACTTT.

To note about this clone: Germline and junction disagree at one end, which may indicate a read error. The rearrangement links TRBV27 to TRBJ2-7, with a weak D call TRBD1 (5 bases). The CDR3 spans 14 residues. Germline-derived CDR1 and CDR2 are MNHEY and SMNVEV (reference sequence). CDR3 region: CTSSFGREGNEQYF. The DNA for the CDR3 is TGTACCAGCAGTTTCGGCAGGGAAGGTAACGAGCAGTACTTC.

The chain links TRBV10-1 to TRBJ1-2; 8 positions match TRBD1. This CDR3 region has 14 residues. The germline CDR1 and CDR2 sequences are WNHNN and SYGVQD (reference sequence). Losses at the gene ends were 2 bases for V and 6 bases for J; bases not matched to a gene: 5. The CDR3 DNA follows: TGCGCCAGCAGTGAGAGCCCAGGGGGCGATGGCTACACCTTC. It is translated as CASSESPGGDGYTF.

The rearrangement joins TRBV3-1 (or the pseudogene TRBV3-2) to TRBJ2-1; TRBD2 aligns across 15 bases. The V gene's germline CDR1 is LGHDT and CDR2 YNNKEL (reference sequence). V lost 4 bases, J lost 1 base, and 5 bases stayed unmatched. This CDR3 has 18 amino acids. This CDR3 is CASSPWTSGGGSYNEQFF. The CDR3 DNA reads as TGTGCCAGCAGCCCCTGGACTAGCGGGGGGGGTTCCTACAATGAGCAGTTCTTC.

The chain recombines TRBV29-1 with TRBJ1-1, with D possibly being TRBD1 (5 bases). V lost 4 bases, J lost 4 bases, and 13 bases lay in between. The CDR3 is 13 amino acids. Germline loops: CDR1 SQVTM, CDR2 ANQGSEA. The CDR3 nucleotides are TGCAGCGTTGTTAGGGGAATTGGCACTGAAGCTTTCTTT. Residues: CSVVRGIGTEAFF.

The V and J genes are TRBV3-1 (or the pseudogene TRBV3-2) and TRBJ1-2; 8 nucleotides line up with TRBD1. The CDR3 loop spans 14 amino acids. Germline V gene lookup returns CDR1 LGHDT and CDR2 YNNKEL (reference sequence). Trimming cost V 1 base and J 8 bases; bases outside gene matches: 6. As DNA, the CDR3 is TGTGCCAGCAGCCAAGTCCAGGGGGCGCGGGGCTACACCTTC. Translated: CASSQVQGARGYTF.

V is TRBV11-3 and J is TRBJ2-1, with unresolved D. V dropped 5 bases and J dropped 5 bases, with 7 bases sitting between them. CDR1 is SGHNT and CDR2 is YENEEA in the germline V gene. This CDR3 comprises 12 residues. In DNA form, the CDR3 reads TGTGCCAGCAGCCCCGACAACAATGAGCAGTTCTTC. Its translation: CASSPDNNEQFF.

The rearrangement links TRBV19 to TRBJ1-1, with D possibly TRBD1 on 6 matching bases. The CDR3 extends over 13 amino acids. CDR1 LNHDA and CDR2 SQIVND come from the germline V gene (reference sequence). V lost 4 bases and J 6 bases, leaving 12 bases between the germline ends. CDR3 in amino acids: CASSRGYRAEAFF. The CDR3 coding sequence is TGTGCCAGTAGTAGGGGCTACAGGGCTGAAGCTTTCTTT.

The chain carries TRBV25-1 and TRBJ1-3; 7 bases line up with TRBD1. Germline values: CDR1 MGHDK, CDR2 SYGVNS. V was pared by 4 bases and J by 0 bases, with 3 bases of the junction left unmatched. CDR3 size: 15 residues. CDR3 protein: CASSGDSNSGNTIYF. The DNA for the CDR3 is TGTGCCAGCAGTGGGGACAGTAACTCTGGAAACACCATATATTTT.

The rearrangement links TRBV27 to TRBJ1-2, with 8 bases matching TRBD1. Germline trimming cut 9 bases from V and 4 bases from J; bases unmatched to any gene: 7. Germline CDR1 reads MNHEY; CDR2 reads SMNVEV (reference sequence). The CDR3 is made up of 13 amino acids. This chain's CDR3 is CASGTGELYGYTF. For the CDR3, the DNA is TGTGCCAGTGGGACAGGTGAACTCTATGGCTACACCTTC.